This T cell receptor (beta chain) was sequenced for a study of response to subunit inactivated influenza vaccine. Study results and limitations: The authors proposed limited new T cell recruitment per seasonal influenza vaccination.

V lost 0 bases, J lost 4 bases, and 0 bases stayed unmatched. CDR1 DFQATT and CDR2 SNEGSKA come from the germline V gene (reference sequence). There are 13 residues in the CDR3. TCRdb re-called the RT-PCR reads through MiXCR, storing one row per CDR3 protein. Of under 800,000 distinct CDR3 sequences in the sample, approximately 14% were seen once. This clonotype was recorded at least ten times. The antigen is unknown. The V gene is TRBV20-1, the J gene TRBJ2-5; TRBD1 aligns across 9 bases. The source material was PBMCs from blood, sampled 14 days before vaccination. This receptor was taken from a man aged 50 to 60 who received an inactivated influenza vaccine. This CDR3 reads CSAREGQGETQYF. Here the CDR3 DNA reads TGCAGTGCTAGAGAGGGACAGGGAGAGACCCAGTACTTC.